In this sample, the clone carrying this T cell receptor beta chain turned up once. The data were obtained in a study of blood T cell repertoires in COVID-19. The overall study: Samples came from the United States, Italy and Spain, spanning acute and convalescent COVID-19. T cells, B-cell-depleted T cells, or PBMCs supplied cDNA or gDNA.

Produced via immunoSEQ multiplex PCR; TCRdb's table is partial and in-frame only. The sample comprises about 240,000 clones, approximately 86% of which are singletons, and about 3.5% rests with the top ten. From germline, CDR1 is LNHDA and CDR2 SQIVND (reference sequence). With 5 bases clipped from V and 3 bases from J, the junction kept 8 bases outside the gene matches. The CDR3 is 16 residues long. This clonotype was sampled from a woman in her thirties or forties with acute COVID-19. The sample taken for sequencing was PBMCs or T cells enriched from blood (not recorded which). This chain connects TRBV19 to TRBJ2-3, with 10 bases that match TRBD2. This CDR3 reads CASSGQTGLATDTQYF. CDR3 DNA: TGTGCCAGTAGTGGACAAACGGGACTAGCGACAGATACGCAGTATTTT.